These T cell receptor beta chains were read from a single sample in a study of early T cells in non-severe SARS-CoV-2 infection. From the 5' RACE reads, TCRdb called clonotypes with MiXCR, one entry per CDR3 protein. The table includes more than 45,000 distinct CDR3 sequences, roughly 13% detected once. Input material: whole blood. Receptor source: an adult who was a healthcare worker with PCR-confirmed SARS-CoV-2 infection or an uninfected control (not recorded which). The CDR3 runs from the conserved cysteine through the conserved F or W. The order of the fields is clone size, D gene, J gene, V gene, CDR3 length, CDR3 protein, CDR3 DNA. A D gene is named only where the DNA matches it firmly. Clone size is given for some rows only: seen once, a few or many times, or a class if the clone is expanded.

clone size: many; D gene: .; J gene: TRBJ2-3; V gene: TRBV29-1; CDR3 length: 14; CDR3 protein: CSVTRGGSTDTQYF; CDR3 DNA: TGCAGCGTGACCCGAGGCGGGAGCACAGATACGCAGTATTTT
clone size: few; D gene: TRBD1; J gene: TRBJ2-5; V gene: TRBV25-1; CDR3 length: 16; CDR3 protein: CASSLPGQGAGETQYF; CDR3 DNA: TGTGCCAGCAGTCTCCCGGGACAGGGGGCGGGGGAGACCCAGTACTTC
clone size: .; D gene: TRBD2; J gene: TRBJ2-1; V gene: TRBV20-1; CDR3 length: 13; CDR3 protein: CSAPGTTHNEQFF; CDR3 DNA: TGCAGTGCGCCCGGGACTACCCACAATGAGCAGTTCTTC
clone size: few; D gene: .; J gene: TRBJ2-2; V gene: TRBV11-3; CDR3 length: 15; CDR3 protein: CASSLGYLDTGELFF; CDR3 DNA: TGTGCCAGCAGCTTGGGCTACCTAGACACCGGGGAGCTGTTTTTT
clone size: .; D gene: .; J gene: TRBJ1-1; V gene: TRBV5-6; CDR3 length: 14; CDR3 protein: CASSFTSGFTEAFF; CDR3 DNA: TGTGCCAGCAGCTTCACATCGGGGTTCACTGAAGCTTTCTTT
clone size: .; D gene: TRBD2; J gene: TRBJ2-2; V gene: TRBV5-1; CDR3 length: 15; CDR3 protein: CASSPGGINTGELFF; CDR3 DNA: TGCGCCAGCAGCCCGGGGGGAATCAACACCGGGGAGCTGTTTTTT
clone size: few; D gene: TRBD2; J gene: TRBJ2-7; V gene: TRBV7-9; CDR3 length: 15; CDR3 protein: CASSFGTGGSYEQYF; CDR3 DNA: TGTGCCAGCAGCTTCGGCACGGGGGGCTCCTACGAGCAGTACTTC
clone size: few; D gene: TRBD1; J gene: TRBJ1-1; V gene: TRBV18; CDR3 length: 14; CDR3 protein: CASSGQGGETEAFF; CDR3 DNA: TGTGCCAGCTCAGGACAGGGGGGAGAGACTGAAGCTTTCTTT
clone size: few; D gene: .; J gene: TRBJ2-3; V gene: TRBV25-1; CDR3 length: 13; CDR3 protein: CASSETGADTQYF; CDR3 DNA: TGTGCCAGCAGTGAAACGGGGGCAGATACGCAGTATTTT
clone size: few; D gene: TRBD2; J gene: TRBJ2-1; V gene: TRBV28; CDR3 length: 16; CDR3 protein: CASSLSSGTADNEQFF; CDR3 DNA: TGTGCCAGCAGTCTAAGTAGCGGGACTGCAGACAATGAGCAGTTCTTC
clone size: few; D gene: .; J gene: TRBJ1-5; V gene: TRBV30; CDR3 length: 15; CDR3 protein: CAWSDGRTNNQPQHF; CDR3 DNA: TGTGCCTGGAGTGATGGGCGTACTAACAATCAGCCCCAGCATTTT
clone size: few; D gene: .; J gene: TRBJ2-5; V gene: TRBV29-1; CDR3 length: 14; CDR3 protein: CSVGIRAAQETQYF; CDR3 DNA: TGCAGCGTTGGAATTAGGGCTGCTCAAGAGACCCAGTACTTC
clone size: .; D gene: TRBD2; J gene: TRBJ2-3; V gene: TRBV7-2; CDR3 length: 16; CDR3 protein: CASSSSGSSSTDTQYF; CDR3 DNA: TGTGCCAGCAGCTCTAGCGGGTCGTCTAGCACAGATACGCAGTATTTT
clone size: .; D gene: .; J gene: TRBJ1-1; V gene: TRBV7-9; CDR3 length: 13; CDR3 protein: CASSGLSGTEAFF; CDR3 DNA: TGTGCCAGCAGTGGCCTTTCGGGCACTGAAGCTTTCTTT
clone size: many; D gene: .; J gene: TRBJ2-3; V gene: TRBV5-6; CDR3 length: 12; CDR3 protein: CASSLLTDTQYF; CDR3 DNA: TGTGCCAGCAGCTTATTAACAGATACGCAGTATTTT
clone size: many; D gene: TRBD1; J gene: TRBJ1-1; V gene: TRBV7-8; CDR3 length: 14; CDR3 protein: CASSSRQGGTEAFF; CDR3 DNA: TGTGCCAGCAGCTCCAGACAGGGGGGCACTGAAGCTTTCTTT
clone size: medium-sized; D gene: .; J gene: TRBJ1-2; V gene: TRBV7-2; CDR3 length: 11; CDR3 protein: CASRPNYGYTF; CDR3 DNA: TGTGCCAGCAGACCTAACTATGGCTACACCTTC
clone size: once; D gene: .; J gene: TRBJ2-1; V gene: TRBV6-2/TRBV6-3; CDR3 length: 13; CDR3 protein: CASTRSSYNEQFF; CDR3 DNA: TGTGCCAGCACCAGGAGCTCCTACAATGAGCAGTTCTTC
clone size: many; D gene: TRBD1; J gene: TRBJ2-5; V gene: TRBV3-1; CDR3 length: 15; CDR3 protein: CASSLRTGGQETQYF; CDR3 DNA: TGTGCCAGCAGCCTAAGGACAGGGGGCCAAGAGACCCAGTACTTC
clone size: few; D gene: TRBD1; J gene: TRBJ2-7; V gene: TRBV5-1; CDR3 length: 15; CDR3 protein: CASRTGMDRGVEQYF; CDR3 DNA: TGCGCCAGCAGAACCGGAATGGACAGGGGTGTCGAGCAGTACTTC
clone size: many; D gene: .; J gene: TRBJ1-5; V gene: TRBV6-6; CDR3 length: 15; CDR3 protein: CASSYFTDSDQPQHF; CDR3 DNA: TGTGCCAGCAGTTACTTCACAGACAGCGATCAGCCCCAGCATTTT
clone size: .; D gene: .; J gene: TRBJ2-1; V gene: TRBV10-2; CDR3 length: 12; CDR3 protein: CASSELGTPQFF; CDR3 DNA: TGCGCCAGCAGTGAGTTAGGGACTCCCCAGTTCTTC
clone size: many; D gene: TRBD2; J gene: TRBJ2-3; V gene: TRBV6-5; CDR3 length: 13; CDR3 protein: CASGLAETDTQYF; CDR3 DNA: TGTGCCAGCGGACTAGCGGAGACAGATACGCAGTATTTT
clone size: many; D gene: TRBD2; J gene: TRBJ2-1; V gene: TRBV12-3/TRBV12-4; CDR3 length: 14; CDR3 protein: CASTGGGTYNEQFF; CDR3 DNA: TGTGCCAGCACCGGCGGGGGGACCTACAATGAGCAGTTCTTC
clone size: few; D gene: .; J gene: TRBJ1-6; V gene: TRBV4-3; CDR3 length: 14; CDR3 protein: CASSRGQQNSPLHF; CDR3 DNA: TGCGCCAGCAGCCGTGGACAGCAAAATTCACCCCTCCACTTT
clone size: few; D gene: .; J gene: TRBJ2-3; V gene: TRBV11-1; CDR3 length: 13; CDR3 protein: CASSTLPADTQYF; CDR3 DNA: TGTGCCAGCAGCACCCTCCCCGCAGATACGCAGTATTTT
clone size: many; D gene: TRBD1; J gene: TRBJ1-6; V gene: TRBV5-6; CDR3 length: 15; CDR3 protein: CASSSTGAIDSPLHF; CDR3 DNA: TGTGCCAGCAGCTCAACAGGGGCTATTGATTCACCCCTCCACTTT
clone size: many; D gene: TRBD1; J gene: TRBJ1-6; V gene: TRBV6-5; CDR3 length: 13; CDR3 protein: CASSINRGPPLHF; CDR3 DNA: TGTGCCAGCAGTATTAACAGGGGACCACCCCTCCACTTT
clone size: few; D gene: .; J gene: TRBJ2-7; V gene: TRBV28; CDR3 length: 13; CDR3 protein: CASSAGQPYEQYF; CDR3 DNA: TGTGCCAGCAGTGCGGGACAGCCCTACGAGCAGTACTTC
clone size: .; D gene: .; J gene: TRBJ2-1; V gene: TRBV7-2; CDR3 length: 13; CDR3 protein: CASSLRGGDEQFF; CDR3 DNA: TGTGCCAGCAGCTTACGGGGTGGGGATGAGCAGTTCTTC
clone size: many; D gene: .; J gene: TRBJ2-7; V gene: TRBV11-2; CDR3 length: 16; CDR3 protein: CASSLGRGTGDYEQYF; CDR3 DNA: TGTGCCAGCAGCTTAGGGAGGGGTACGGGAGACTACGAGCAGTACTTC
clone size: many; D gene: .; J gene: TRBJ1-4; V gene: TRBV7-9; CDR3 length: 17; CDR3 protein: CASSLGGQGPHNEKLFF; CDR3 DNA: TGTGCCAGCAGCTTAGGGGGTCAGGGGCCCCATAATGAAAAACTGTTTTTT
clone size: many; D gene: .; J gene: TRBJ2-5; V gene: TRBV19; CDR3 length: 13; CDR3 protein: CASSISRDETQYF; CDR3 DNA: TGTGCCAGTAGTATAAGCAGGGATGAGACCCAGTACTTC
clone size: many; D gene: .; J gene: TRBJ2-5; V gene: TRBV12-5; CDR3 length: 12; CDR3 protein: CASGTEGETQYF; CDR3 DNA: TGTGCTAGTGGTACCGAAGGGGAGACCCAGTACTTC
clone size: few; D gene: .; J gene: TRBJ2-2; V gene: TRBV3-1; CDR3 length: 17; CDR3 protein: CASSPLRGHANTGELFF; CDR3 DNA: TGTGCCAGCAGCCCCCTAAGGGGCCACGCGAACACCGGGGAGCTGTTTTTT
clone size: few; D gene: TRBD2; J gene: TRBJ2-1; V gene: TRBV10-1; CDR3 length: 14; CDR3 protein: CASGRAGANNEQFF; CDR3 DNA: TGCGCCAGCGGTCGAGCGGGGGCTAACAATGAGCAGTTCTTC
clone size: few; D gene: TRBD1; J gene: TRBJ1-2; V gene: TRBV4-1; CDR3 length: 16; CDR3 protein: CASSQERQGRYYGYTF; CDR3 DNA: TGCGCCAGCAGCCAAGAGCGACAGGGTCGGTACTATGGCTACACCTTC
clone size: .; D gene: .; J gene: TRBJ1-2; V gene: TRBV4-3; CDR3 length: 14; CDR3 protein: CASSLTGGSYGYTF; CDR3 DNA: TGCGCCAGCAGCCTGACGGGAGGGTCGTATGGCTACACCTTC
clone size: .; D gene: .; J gene: TRBJ1-1; V gene: TRBV28; CDR3 length: 12; CDR3 protein: CASSSSTTEAFF; CDR3 DNA: TGTGCCAGCAGTAGCTCGACCACTGAAGCTTTCTTT
clone size: .; D gene: .; J gene: TRBJ2-7; V gene: TRBV9; CDR3 length: 15; CDR3 protein: CASSPQGPLGREQYF; CDR3 DNA: TGTGCCAGCAGCCCCCAGGGTCCCTTGGGGCGCGAGCAGTACTTC
clone size: many; D gene: TRBD2; J gene: TRBJ2-2; V gene: TRBV20-1; CDR3 length: 14; CDR3 protein: CSARPRGRGGELFF; CDR3 DNA: TGCAGTGCTAGACCCAGAGGGAGGGGCGGGGAGCTGTTTTTT
clone size: .; D gene: .; J gene: TRBJ1-1; V gene: TRBV10-3; CDR3 length: 13; CDR3 protein: CAISESGAQKAFF; CDR3 DNA: TGTGCCATCAGTGAGTCTGGGGCCCAAAAGGCTTTCTTT
clone size: .; D gene: .; J gene: TRBJ2-7; V gene: TRBV21-1; CDR3 length: 17; CDR3 protein: CASSKNGTGRDPLEQYF; CDR3 DNA: TGTGCCAGCAGCAAAAACGGAACCGGGAGGGATCCCCTGGAGCAGTACTTC
clone size: .; D gene: .; J gene: TRBJ1-1; V gene: TRBV5-1; CDR3 length: 14; CDR3 protein: CASSLGHRDTEAFF; CDR3 DNA: TGCGCCAGCAGCTTGGGGCACAGAGACACTGAAGCTTTCTTT
clone size: many; D gene: TRBD1; J gene: TRBJ2-3; V gene: TRBV11-2; CDR3 length: 15; CDR3 protein: CASSSNRGPRDTQYF; CDR3 DNA: TGTGCCAGCAGCTCCAACAGGGGGCCTAGAGATACGCAGTATTTT